What follows are 29 T cell receptor beta chains derived from one specimen sequenced in a study of T cells in Graves' hyperthyroidism and ophthalmopathy. Researchers took RNA transcripts and amplified the TCR beta CDR3 regions from them. Primed by the HTBI set, a first-round RT-PCR was run on the TCR CDR3. TCRdb fed the multiplex PCR reads into MiXCR, producing one record per CDR3 protein. Of about 690,000 distinct CDR3 sequences in the sample, 15% to 20% were seen once. The material sequenced was blood. The receptor set was obtained from a man aged 50-60 years with Graves' hyperthyroidism.

About this clonotype itself: A much bigger clone sits one base away, suggesting this may be a read error. The chain employs TRBV7-9 and TRBJ2-2; TRBD1 aligns across 11 bases. Germline CDR1 reads SEHNR; CDR2 reads FQNEAQ (reference sequence). The CDR3 covers 19 residues. Here the CDR3 DNA reads TGTGCCAGCAGCTGGACAGGACAGGGGGCGCGTGAGAACACCGGGGAGCTGGTTTTT. Translating gives CASSWTGQGARENTGELVF.

This clonotype was observed many times. This chain links TRBV27 with TRBJ2-2; D perhaps matches TRBD2 (6 bases). The CDR3 is 16 residues long. Germline V gene sequence: CDR1 MNHEY, CDR2 SMNVEV (reference sequence). V lost 0 bases and J lost 4, with 12 bases in between. The CDR3 is CASSLSSGVVTGELFF. CDR3 bases: TGTGCCAGCAGTTTATCGTCGGGGGTCGTCACCGGGGAGCTGTTTTTT.

This clonotype was seen at least ten times. The chain carries TRBV20-1 and TRBJ2-3; D perhaps matches TRBD1 (6 bases). The CDR3 has 14 residues. Trimming cost V 5 bases and J 0 bases, with 12 bases left between them. Looked up from germline, CDR1 is DFQATT and CDR2 is SNEGSKA (reference sequence). The CDR3 nucleotides are TGCAGTGCTCCCGGGACACTTAGCACAGATACGCAGTATTTT. The encoded protein is CSAPGTLSTDTQYF.

Regarding this clonotype: As the CDR3 is not closed by the conserved phenylalanine or tryptophan, this likely results from a read error. This chain connects TRBV2 to TRBJ1-6, with D uncertain. V dropped 2 bases and J dropped 7 bases, with 12 bases sitting between them. The CDR3 has 15 residues. Germline CDR1 and CDR2: SNHLY and FYNNEI. CDR3 sequence: CASSETFRTNSPLHS. CDR3 in DNA: TGTGCCAGCAGTGAAACATTTCGGACGAATTCACCCCTCCACTCT.

This clonotype has just a few counts. The rearrangement links TRBV7-9 to TRBJ2-3, with 8 bases matching TRBD2. V shed 0 bases and J 0 bases; nucleotides not matched to a gene: 14. The CDR3 covers 20 residues. The germline V gene encodes CDR1 SEHNR and CDR2 FQNEAQ (reference sequence). The chain's CDR3 is CASSLAVRGATSGSTDTQYF. The CDR3 DNA reads TGTGCCAGCAGCTTAGCGGTCAGGGGAGCAACTAGCGGAAGCACAGATACGCAGTATTTT.

The genes are TRBV4-1 and TRBJ1-1; 7 bases align to TRBD1. This CDR3 region has 18 residues. V gave up 6 bases and J gave up 1 base; unmatched junction bases: 17. The germline V gene has CDR1 MGHRA and CDR2 YSYEKL. CDR3 sequence reads: CASRTPGQRSIRNTEAFF. DNA of the CDR3: TGCGCCAGCAGGACCCCGGGACAGAGGTCTATCCGGAACACTGAAGCTTTCTTT.

V usage is TRBV6-1 and J usage is TRBJ2-7, with D hard to call. V gave up 3 bases and J gave up 9 bases, with 15 bases separating them. The CDR3 spans 13 residues. CDR1 is MNHNS, CDR2 SASEGT, per germline. CDR3 region: CASSENRWGRQYF. The CDR3 DNA reads as TGTGCCAGCAGTGAGAATAGGTGGGGAAGGCAGTACTTC.

This clonotype was counted at least ten times. The chain recombines TRBV7-2 with TRBJ1-4, with no clear D. Germline V gene sequence: CDR1 SGHTA, CDR2 FQGNSA. CDR3 length equals 15 residues. V shed 4 bases and J shed 8 bases, with 17 bases lying between them. The CDR3 region has the DNA TGTGCCAGCAGCTCGCCCTTGGGTATGAACGAAAAACTGTTTTTT. Amino acids: CASSSPLGMNEKLFF.

This clonotype was counted many times. This rearrangement joins TRBV7-2 to TRBJ2-5, with 11 bases lining up with TRBD1. The CDR3 runs to 15 residues. Germline V CDR1 and CDR2: SGHTA, FQGNSA. J lost 5 bases, V lost 4 bases, and 6 bases had no gene match. This CDR3 is CASSWRTGGTETQYF. Written as DNA, the CDR3 is TGTGCCAGCAGCTGGAGGACAGGGGGCACGGAGACCCAGTACTTC.

This clonotype was counted at least ten times. The chain links TRBV7-9 to TRBJ2-1; 9 bases align to TRBD2. The CDR3 is 15 residues long. From germline, CDR1 is SEHNR and CDR2 FQNEAQ (reference sequence). Losses at the gene ends were 4 bases for V and 5 bases for J; bases not matched to a gene: 6. The DNA for the CDR3 is TGTGCCAGCAGCTCGGAGACTAGCGGCCACAATGAGCAGTTCTTC. It translates to CASSSETSGHNEQFF.

A few counts support this clonotype. This rearrangement joins TRBV28 to TRBJ1-5; the D is unclear. The CDR3 spans 13 residues. Germline CDR1 reads MDHEN; CDR2 reads SYDVKM. V was cut by 4 bases and J by 5 bases, with 9 bases left in between. CDR3 nucleotide sequence: TGTGCCAGCAGTTATGACATTTATCAGCCCCAGCATTTT. This codes for CASSYDIYQPQHF.

This clonotype has just a few counts. The J gene is TRBJ1-5, the V gene TRBV27, with 12 bases lining up with TRBD1. The CDR3 is made up of 18 amino acids. Germline trimming cut 8 bases from V and 0 bases from J; bases unmatched to any gene: 11. Germline V CDR1 and CDR2: MNHEY, SMNVEV (reference sequence). CDR3 sequence reads: CASHGTGGEGYSNQPQHF. CDR3 coding DNA: TGTGCCAGCCACGGGACAGGGGGCGAGGGTTATAGCAATCAGCCCCAGCATTTT.

The chain is built from TRBV20-1 and TRBJ2-7; D possibly corresponds to TRBD2 (6 bases). CDR1 is DFQATT, CDR2 SNEGSKA, per germline (reference sequence). Trimming took off 1 base at V and 1 base at J, with 11 bases between the two ends. The CDR3 totals 14 residues. The DNA of the CDR3 is TGCAGTGCTAGAGGAGGGACTTGGTCCTACGAGCAGTACTTC. As protein: CSARGGTWSYEQYF.

This clonotype was counted only a few times. The CDR3 DNA follows: TGCAGTGCTAGAGATCGACTAGCGGGAGTGGCCGGGGAGCTGTTTTTT. It translates to CSARDRLAGVAGELFF. This chain uses TRBV20-1 with TRBJ2-2, with 12 nucleotides matching TRBD2. With V trimmed by 0 bases and J by 6 bases, 5 bases remained unmatched. The CDR3 covers 16 residues. CDR1 and CDR2 (germline): DFQATT, SNEGSKA (reference sequence).

In its sample, this clonotype was seen many times. This chain links TRBV7-2 with TRBJ2-1; D is ambiguous. V lost 1 base to trimming and J lost 8 bases, with 15 bases between them. The germline V gene encodes CDR1 SGHTA and CDR2 FQGNSA. The CDR3 has 15 amino acids. The CDR3 loop reads CASSLDALVTDEQFF. CDR3 sequence (DNA): TGTGCCAGCAGCTTAGATGCTCTAGTTACCGATGAGCAGTTCTTC. The whole variable domain, filled in from reference TRBV7-2 and TRBJ2-1, reads GAGVSQSPSNKVTEKGKDVELRCDPISGHTALYWYRQSLGQGLEFLIYFQGNSAPDKSGLPSDRFSAERTGGSVSTLTIQRTQQEDSAVYLCASSLDALVTDEQFFGPGTRLTVL.

The gene calls are TRBV30 and TRBJ2-3, with 11 bases fitting TRBD2. The germline V gene encodes CDR1 GTSNPN and CDR2 SVGIG (reference sequence). V shed 3 bases, J shed 0 bases, and the junction held 5 bases outside the gene matches. The CDR3 is 16 residues long. CDR3: CAWRLAGGTSTDTQYF. In nucleotides, the CDR3 is TGTGCCTGGAGGCTAGCGGGAGGAACTAGCACAGATACGCAGTATTTT.

In its sample, this clonotype was seen a few times. The rearrangement links TRBV29-1 to TRBJ1-4; D uncertain. Trimming cost V 7 bases and J 0 bases, with 12 bases left between them. Germline CDR1 is SQVTM and CDR2 is ANQGSEA. The CDR3 is 14 amino acids. The CDR3 reads CSARPAATNEKLFF. The CDR3 nucleotides are TGCAGCGCACGACCCGCTGCAACTAATGAAAAACTGTTTTTT. Looking up the rest from reference TRBV29-1 and TRBJ1-4 gives the full variable domain: SAVISQKPSRDICQRGTSLTIQCQVDSQVTMMFWYRQQPGQSLTLIATANQGSEATYESGFVIDKFPISRPNLTFSTLTVSNMSPEDSSIYLCSARPAATNEKLFFGSGTQLSVL.

The chain combines TRBV29-1 with TRBJ2-3; D gene uncertain. V lost 3 bases to trimming and J lost 1 base, with 8 bases between them. The germline V gene has CDR1 SQVTM and CDR2 ANQGSEA. CDR3 length: 13 amino acids. The CDR3 region is CSVEWVGTDTQYF. CDR3 DNA sequence: TGCAGCGTTGAGTGGGTCGGCACAGATACGCAGTATTTT.

This clonotype was seen a few times. The chain recombines TRBV6-1 with TRBJ2-1; maybe TRBD1 (5 bases). The CDR3 is 12 amino acids. Germline V gene lookup returns CDR1 MNHNS and CDR2 SASEGT. Trimming shortened V by 5 bases and J by 15 bases, and 17 bases separated the two germline ends. This CDR3 is CASSSRLTGWFF. The DNA for the CDR3 is TGTGCCAGCAGTTCCCGACTCACAGGTTGGTTCTTC.

CDR3 region: CASSLIGAQYSNQPQHF. CDR3 nucleotides: TGTGCCAGCAGCTTAATCGGGGCCCAGTATAGCAATCAGCCCCAGCATTTT. J is TRBJ1-5 and V is TRBV7-2; tentatively, D is TRBD1 (5 bases). The CDR3 spans 17 residues. Trimming took off 2 bases at V and 0 bases at J, with 14 bases between the two ends. Germline CDR1 and CDR2: SGHTA and FQGNSA.

In nucleotides, the CDR3 is TGTGCCAGCAGCTCCCGGGACAGGACACCCTATGGCTACACCTTC. Protein sequence: CASSSRDRTPYGYTF. The chain is built from TRBV7-2 and TRBJ1-2; 8 positions match TRBD1. V lost 4 bases and J lost 4; bases outside the gene matches: 8. This CDR3 has 15 amino acids. Per the germline V gene, CDR1 is SGHTA and CDR2 is FQGNSA.

The sample holds many counts of this clonotype. The chain employs TRBV27 and TRBJ1-5, with no clear D. Germline V gene lookup returns CDR1 MNHEY and CDR2 SMNVEV (reference sequence). Trimming shortened V by 5 bases and J by 2 bases, and 13 bases separated the two germline ends. The length of the CDR3 is 15 residues. The CDR3 loop reads CASSRTFGGNQPQHF. CDR3 in DNA: TGTGCCAGCAGTCGAACGTTTGGTGGCAATCAGCCCCAGCATTTT.

The rearrangement uses TRBV19 and TRBJ1-5, with a tentative D call TRBD1 (5 bases). Germline V CDR1 and CDR2: LNHDA, SQIVND (reference sequence). The V end was cut by 5 bases, the J end by 6 bases, with 11 bases between. The CDR3 has 13 residues. CDR3: CASSPEGVQPQHF. DNA of the CDR3: TGTGCCAGTAGTCCAGAAGGGGTTCAGCCCCAGCATTTT.

The table lists this clonotype with a few counts. This chain links TRBV6-5 with TRBJ1-1, with D unresolved. Per germline, CDR1 MNHEY and CDR2 SVGAGI. V lost 2 bases, J lost 0 bases, and 16 bases lay in between. This CDR3 has 17 amino acids. In DNA, the CDR3 is TGTGCCAGCAGTTACCTTCTAGGGAGCAGGATGAACACTGAAGCTTTCTTT. As protein: CASSYLLGSRMNTEAFF.

A remark on this clonotype: A much larger clone differs by one base, so this may be a read error. The gene calls are TRBV30 and TRBJ2-1; 13 nucleotides align to TRBD2. From germline, CDR1 is GTSNPN and CDR2 SVGIG (reference sequence). The length of the CDR3 is 20 residues. The CDR3 sequence: CAWSRGTSGTYSRSYNDQFF. The CDR3, as DNA: TGTGCCTGGTCAAGGGGGACTAGCGGGACATATTCAAGGTCCTACAATGATCAGTTCTTC.

This clonotype was seen ten or more times. J is TRBJ1-1 and V is TRBV28, with a weak D call TRBD1 (5 bases). Germline V CDR1 and CDR2: MDHEN, SYDVKM. Trimming took 1 base from V and 5 from J, leaving 11 bases between them. The CDR3 length is 14 residues. CDR3 loop: CASSLSGTATEAFF. Written as DNA, the CDR3 is TGTGCCAGCAGTTTATCCGGGACGGCAACTGAAGCTTTCTTT. Based on the CDR3 plus reference TRBV28 and TRBJ1-1, the full variable domain is DVKVTQSSRYLVKRTGEKVFLECVQDMDHENMFWYRQDPGLGLRLIYFSYDVKMKEKGDIPEGYSVSREKKERFSLILESASTNQTSMYLCASSLSGTATEAFFGQGTRLTVV.

The V gene is TRBV6-4, the J gene TRBJ2-5, with 10 positions matching TRBD1. The V and J ends lost 7 bases and 3 bases, in that order; junction bases with no gene match: 5. CDR3 length: 14 amino acids. Germline V lookup: CDR1 MRHNA, CDR2 SNTAGT. As DNA, the CDR3 is TGTGCCAGCACCACAGGGACAGGGGAAGAGACCCAGTACTTC. It is translated as CASTTGTGEETQYF.

This clonotype was recorded at least ten times. The chain recombines TRBV10-2 with TRBJ2-5, with 9 bases identical to TRBD2. The CDR3 is 14 residues long. Germline CDR1 WSHSY, CDR2 SAAADI. The junction had 5 bases not matched to a gene; V was cut back by 5 bases and J by 4 bases. DNA of the CDR3: TGCGCCAGCAGTTTAGCGGGAGAGACAGAGACCCAGTACTTC. As protein: CASSLAGETETQYF.

This clonotype has only a few counts. J is TRBJ2-4 and V is TRBV20-1; D is possibly TRBD1 or TRBD2 (7 bases each). The V end was cut by 8 bases, the J end by 0 bases, with 17 bases between. The germline V gene encodes CDR1 DFQATT and CDR2 SNEGSKA (reference sequence). CDR3 length: 15 residues. CDR3 sequence (DNA): TGCAGTACTTTGGGGGAGGGGGCAGCCAAAAACATTCAGTACTTC. Translating gives CSTLGEGAAKNIQYF.